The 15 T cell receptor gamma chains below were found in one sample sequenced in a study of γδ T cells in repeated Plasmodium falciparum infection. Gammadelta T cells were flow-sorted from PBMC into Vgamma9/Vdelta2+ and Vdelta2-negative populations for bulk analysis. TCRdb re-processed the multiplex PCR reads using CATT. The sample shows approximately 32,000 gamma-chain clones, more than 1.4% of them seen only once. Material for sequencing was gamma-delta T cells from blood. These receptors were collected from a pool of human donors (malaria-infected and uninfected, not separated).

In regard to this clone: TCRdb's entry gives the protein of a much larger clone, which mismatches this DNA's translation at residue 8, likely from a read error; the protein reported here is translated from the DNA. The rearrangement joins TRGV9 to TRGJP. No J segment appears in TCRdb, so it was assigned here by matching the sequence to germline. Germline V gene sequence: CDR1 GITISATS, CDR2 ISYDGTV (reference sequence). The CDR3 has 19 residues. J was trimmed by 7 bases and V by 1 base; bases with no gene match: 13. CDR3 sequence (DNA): TGTGCCTTGTGGGAGGTTGACCTCCCTGGGGAGTTGGGCAAAAAAATCAAGGTATTT. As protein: CALWEVDLPGELGKKIKVF.

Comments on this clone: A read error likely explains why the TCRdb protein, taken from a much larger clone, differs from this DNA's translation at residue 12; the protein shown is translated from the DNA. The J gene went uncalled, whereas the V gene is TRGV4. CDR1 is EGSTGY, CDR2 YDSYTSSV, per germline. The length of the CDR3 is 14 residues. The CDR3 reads CATWGPWNYYKRLF. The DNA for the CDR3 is TGTGCCACCTGGGGTCCGTGGAATTATTATAAGAGACTCTTT.

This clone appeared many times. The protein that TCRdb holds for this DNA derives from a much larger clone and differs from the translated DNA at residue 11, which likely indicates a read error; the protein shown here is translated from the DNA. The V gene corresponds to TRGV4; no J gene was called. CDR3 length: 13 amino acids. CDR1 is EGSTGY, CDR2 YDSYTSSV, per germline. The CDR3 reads CATWDGPPYKELF. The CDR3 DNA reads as TGTGCCACCTGGGATGGACCCCCTTATAAGGAACTCTTT.

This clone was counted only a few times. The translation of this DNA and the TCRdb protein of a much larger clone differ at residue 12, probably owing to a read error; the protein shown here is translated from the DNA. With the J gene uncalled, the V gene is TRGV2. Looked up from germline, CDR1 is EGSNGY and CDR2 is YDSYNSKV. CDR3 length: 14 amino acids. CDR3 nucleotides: TGTGCCACCTGGGACGCTTCTTTTTATTATAAGGAACTCTTT. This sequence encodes CATWDASFYYKELF.

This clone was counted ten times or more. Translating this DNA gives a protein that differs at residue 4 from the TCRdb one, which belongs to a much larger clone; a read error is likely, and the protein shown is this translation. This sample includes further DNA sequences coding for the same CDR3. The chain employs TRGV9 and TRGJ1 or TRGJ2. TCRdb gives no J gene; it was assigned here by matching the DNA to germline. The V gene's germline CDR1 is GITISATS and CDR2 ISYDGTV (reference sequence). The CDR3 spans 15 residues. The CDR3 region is CALREASLPYYKKLF. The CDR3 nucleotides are TGTGCCTTGAGGGAGGCAAGCCTCCCTTATTATAAGAAACTCTTT.

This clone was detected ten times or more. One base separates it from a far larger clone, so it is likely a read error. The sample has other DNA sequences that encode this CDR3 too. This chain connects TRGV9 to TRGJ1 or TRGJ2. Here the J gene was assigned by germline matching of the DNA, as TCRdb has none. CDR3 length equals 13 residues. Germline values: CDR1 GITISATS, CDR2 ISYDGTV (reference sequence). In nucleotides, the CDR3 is TGTGCCTTATGGGAGGATAATTATTATAAGAAACTCTTT. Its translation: CALWEDNYYKKLF.

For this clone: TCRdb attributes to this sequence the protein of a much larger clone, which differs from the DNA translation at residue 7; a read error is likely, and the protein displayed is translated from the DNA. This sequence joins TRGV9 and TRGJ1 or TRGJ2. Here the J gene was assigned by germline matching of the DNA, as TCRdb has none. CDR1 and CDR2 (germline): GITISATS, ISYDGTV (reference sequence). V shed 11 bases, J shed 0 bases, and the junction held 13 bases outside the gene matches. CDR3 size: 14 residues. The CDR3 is CASIVPRNYYKKLF. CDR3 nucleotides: TGTGCCTCGATAGTCCCCAGGAATTATTATAAGAAACTCTTT.

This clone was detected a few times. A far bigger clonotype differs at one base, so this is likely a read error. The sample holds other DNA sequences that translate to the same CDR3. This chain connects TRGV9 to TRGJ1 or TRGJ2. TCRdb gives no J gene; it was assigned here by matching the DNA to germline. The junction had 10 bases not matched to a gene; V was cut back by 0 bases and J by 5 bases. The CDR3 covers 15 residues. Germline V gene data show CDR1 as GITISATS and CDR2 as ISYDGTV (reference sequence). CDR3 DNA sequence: TGTGCCTTGTGGGAGGTGCCCCGGCATCATTATAAGAAACTCTTT. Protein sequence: CALWEVPRHHYKKLF.

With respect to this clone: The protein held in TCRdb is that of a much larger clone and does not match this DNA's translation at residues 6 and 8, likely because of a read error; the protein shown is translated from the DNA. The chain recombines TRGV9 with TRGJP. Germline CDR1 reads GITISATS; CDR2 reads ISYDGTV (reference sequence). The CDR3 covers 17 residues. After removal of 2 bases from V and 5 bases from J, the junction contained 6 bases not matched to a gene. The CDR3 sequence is CALWEALEELGKKIKVF. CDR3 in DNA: TGTGCCTTGTGGGAGGCGCTCGAAGAGTTGGGCAAAAAAATCAAGGTATTT.

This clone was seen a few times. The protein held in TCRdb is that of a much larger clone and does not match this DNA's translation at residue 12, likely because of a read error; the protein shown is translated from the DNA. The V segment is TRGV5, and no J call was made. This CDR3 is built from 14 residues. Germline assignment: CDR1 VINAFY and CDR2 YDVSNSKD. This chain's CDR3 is CATWDGPSDWIETF. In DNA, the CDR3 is TGTGCCACCTGGGACGGACCTAGTGATTGGATCGAGACGTTT.

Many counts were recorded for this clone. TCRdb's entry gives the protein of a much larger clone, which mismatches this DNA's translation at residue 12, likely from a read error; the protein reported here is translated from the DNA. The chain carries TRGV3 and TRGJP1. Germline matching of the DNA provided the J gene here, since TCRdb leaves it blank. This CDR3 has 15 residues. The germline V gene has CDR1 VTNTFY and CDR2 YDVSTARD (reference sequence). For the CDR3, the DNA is TGTGCCACCTGGGACAGGCAGTGGGGAGGTTGGCTCAAGATATTT. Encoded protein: CATWDRQWGGWLKIF.

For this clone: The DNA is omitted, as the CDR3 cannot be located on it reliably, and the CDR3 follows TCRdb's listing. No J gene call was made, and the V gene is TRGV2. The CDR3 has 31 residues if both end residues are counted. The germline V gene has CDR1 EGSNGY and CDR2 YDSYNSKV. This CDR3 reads CATWNGFIIRNSLAVEQRWLSQVSIGRIQHF.

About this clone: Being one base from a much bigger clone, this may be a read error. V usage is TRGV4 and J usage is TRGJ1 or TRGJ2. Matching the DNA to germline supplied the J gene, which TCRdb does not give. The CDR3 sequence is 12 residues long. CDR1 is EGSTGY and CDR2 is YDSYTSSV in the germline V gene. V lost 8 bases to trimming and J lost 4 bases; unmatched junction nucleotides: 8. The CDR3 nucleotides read TGTGCCACCTTAGGGGTGTATTATAAGAAACTCTTT. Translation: CATLGVYYKKLF.

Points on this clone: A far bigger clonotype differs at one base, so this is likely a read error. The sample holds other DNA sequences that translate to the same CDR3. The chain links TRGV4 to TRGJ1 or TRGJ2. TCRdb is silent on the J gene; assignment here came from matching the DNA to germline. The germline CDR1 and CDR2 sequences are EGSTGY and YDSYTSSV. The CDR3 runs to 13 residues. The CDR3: CATWDSMSYKKLF. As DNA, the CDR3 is TGTGCTACCTGGGATAGTATGAGTTATAAGAAACTCTTT.

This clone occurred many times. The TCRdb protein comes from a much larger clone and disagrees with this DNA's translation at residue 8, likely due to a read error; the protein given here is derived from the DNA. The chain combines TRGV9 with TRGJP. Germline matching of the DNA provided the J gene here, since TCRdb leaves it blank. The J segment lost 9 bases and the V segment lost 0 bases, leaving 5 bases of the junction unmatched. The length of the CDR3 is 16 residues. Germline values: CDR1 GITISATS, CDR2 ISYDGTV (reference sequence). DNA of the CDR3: TGTGCCTTGTGGGAGGTGTTAGGGTTGGGCAAAAAAATCAAGGTATTT. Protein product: CALWEVLGLGKKIKVF.